The 17 T cell receptor beta chains given below trace back to one sample, sequenced in a study of blood T cell repertoires in COVID-19. TCRdb keeps only in-frame clones here, not all; method: immunoSEQ multiplex PCR. Among under 200,000 clones, approximately 91% were seen once, and the ten largest hold 2% to 2.5%. The specimen was peripheral blood. These receptors were collected from a man aged 70-80 years with active or convalescent COVID-19.

The V and J genes are TRBV6-5 and TRBJ2-5, with 11 positions matching TRBD2. This CDR3 spans 14 amino acids. V was pared by 7 bases and J by 5 bases, with 6 bases of the junction left unmatched. Per the germline V gene, CDR1 is MNHEY and CDR2 is SVGAGI. This CDR3 reads CASTQIAGGETQYF. CDR3 coding DNA: TGTGCCAGCACTCAGATAGCGGGGGGGGAGACCCAGTACTTC.

V usage is TRBV7-2 and J usage is TRBJ2-7, with 11 positions matching TRBD2. The CDR3 contains 14 residues. V gave up 5 bases and J gave up 2 bases; unmatched junction bases: 2. The germline V gene has CDR1 SGHTA and CDR2 FQGNSA. The CDR3 DNA reads as TGTGCCAGCAGCGAGACTAGCGGGGCCTACGAGCAGTACTTC. This codes for CASSETSGAYEQYF.

V is TRBV15 and J is TRBJ2-5; D is possibly TRBD2 (5 bases). This CDR3 region has 12 residues. V shed 6 bases and J shed 0 bases, with 5 bases lying between them. The germline V gene encodes CDR1 LNHNV and CDR2 YYDKDF (reference sequence). This CDR3 reads CATRRDQETQYF. CDR3 nucleotides: TGTGCCACCAGGAGGGACCAAGAGACCCAGTACTTC.

The genes are TRBV7-2 and TRBJ2-7, with D possibly TRBD1 on 6 matching bases. Germline V lookup: CDR1 SGHTA, CDR2 FQGNSA. The CDR3 has 13 amino acids. V lost 5 bases and J 5 bases, leaving 13 bases between the germline ends. The CDR3 spells CASSSQGPHEQYF. The CDR3 DNA reads as TGTGCCAGCAGCAGCCAGGGGCCCCACGAGCAGTACTTC.

The chain uses TRBV6-1 and TRBJ1-1; no definite D call. Trimming shortened V by 2 bases and J by 3 bases, and 4 bases separated the two germline ends. There are 12 residues in the CDR3. Looked up from germline, CDR1 is MNHNS and CDR2 is SASEGT. The DNA for the CDR3 is TGTGCCAGCAGTGAACGGTACACTGAAGCTTTCTTT. This sequence encodes CASSERYTEAFF.

The chain recombines TRBV6-5 with TRBJ1-2; 7 bases agree with TRBD1. The germline gives CDR1 MNHEY, CDR2 SVGAGI. The CDR3 consists of 14 residues. V shed 5 bases, J shed 3 bases, and the junction held 6 bases outside the gene matches. This chain's CDR3 is CASSRDSIYYGYTF. The CDR3 DNA sequence: TGTGCCAGCAGTCGGGACAGTATCTACTATGGCTACACCTTC.

The chain recombines TRBV6-2 or TRBV6-3 with TRBJ2-7, with D possibly being TRBD1 (6 bases). The CDR3 contains 14 residues. Trimming shortened V by 6 bases and J by 3 bases, and 15 bases separated the two germline ends. Looked up from germline, CDR1 is MNHEY and CDR2 is SVGEGT. The CDR3, as DNA: TGTGCCAGCAGCCCCCAGGGGTTGTTCTACGAGCAGTACTTC. The encoded protein is CASSPQGLFYEQYF.

V is TRBV7-2 and J is TRBJ1-6; D is uncertain. V was shortened by 9 bases and J by 5 bases, with 17 bases between the two germline ends. Per the germline V gene, CDR1 is SGHTA and CDR2 is FQGNSA. The CDR3 is 15 amino acids. CDR3 amino acids: CASAAEGLNNSPLHF. Here the CDR3 DNA reads TGTGCCAGTGCCGCGGAGGGTCTAAATAATTCACCCCTCCACTTT.

This chain joins TRBV6-5 and TRBJ1-3; TRBD1 matches at 7 bases. This CDR3 has 14 residues. V trimming: 4 bases; J trimming: 2 bases; junction bases outside the gene matches: 2. Per the germline V gene, CDR1 is MNHEY and CDR2 is SVGAGI. CDR3 bases: TGTGCCAGCAGTTCAGGGGGAGCTGGAAACACCATATATTTT. It specifies CASSSGGAGNTIYF.

This clone was detected only once. V and J are TRBV2 and TRBJ2-1; 9 bases are shared with TRBD1. The CDR3 totals 14 residues. The germline gives CDR1 SNHLY, CDR2 FYNNEI. The V segment lost 6 bases and the J segment 6 bases; nucleotides outside the gene matches: 6. The CDR3 protein is CASRPTGGSNEQFF. CDR3 DNA: TGTGCCAGCAGACCGACAGGGGGGAGCAATGAGCAGTTCTTC.

The rearrangement joins TRBV2 to TRBJ1-2, with TRBD1 identical over 7 bases. With 5 bases clipped from V and 4 bases from J, the junction kept 10 bases outside the gene matches. The CDR3 consists of 15 residues. The germline V gene has CDR1 SNHLY and CDR2 FYNNEI. The CDR3 DNA reads as TGTGCCAGCAGTTCGACAGGGAATGCACCCTATGGCTACACCTTC. Translated: CASSSTGNAPYGYTF.

The J gene is TRBJ1-2, the V gene TRBV10-3; 8 bases line up with TRBD1. There are 15 residues in the CDR3. CDR1 is ENHRY, CDR2 SYGVKD, per germline. V dropped 6 bases and J dropped 2; count of bases not matched to a gene: 8. CDR3 in DNA: TGTGCCATCAGAAAGCCGGGACAGGAAAACTATGGCTACACCTTC. Its protein product is CAIRKPGQENYGYTF.

This clone has more than one count but fewer than ten. The chain links TRBV15 to TRBJ2-5; D perhaps matches TRBD2 (5 bases). CDR1 is LNHNV and CDR2 is YYDKDF in the germline V gene (reference sequence). The V gene lost 1 base and the J gene lost 3 bases, with 18 bases spanning the gap. The CDR3 runs to 17 residues. CDR3 nucleotides: TGTGCCACCAGCAGAGCCGGAGGCAGAGTAGTAGAAGAGACCCAGTACTTC. Encoded protein: CATSRAGGRVVEETQYF.

The chain employs TRBV2 and TRBJ2-1; 10 bases are a match to TRBD2. Unmatched junction bases numbered 7, after V lost 5 bases and J lost 9 bases. Germline V gene sequence: CDR1 SNHLY, CDR2 FYNNEI. The CDR3 is made up of 14 amino acids. CDR3 coding DNA: TGTGCCAGCAGTAGCGGGAGGGCTAGGTCTGAGCAGTTCTTC. Its translation: CASSSGRARSEQFF.

The CDR3 sequence: CASSFRDSGANVLTF. The CDR3 coding sequence is TGTGCCAGCAGTTTTCGGGACTCTGGGGCCAACGTCCTGACTTTC. The chain couples TRBV28 to TRBJ2-6, with D possibly matching TRBD2 (5 bases). V lost 3 bases and J lost 0, with 6 bases in between. CDR3 length: 15 amino acids. Germline loops: CDR1 MDHEN, CDR2 SYDVKM.

CDR3 nucleotide sequence: TGTGCCAGCAGCGTTACAGGTGGTCTAGGGGAAGTGTTTTTT. It is translated as CASSVTGGLGEVFF. The V call is TRBV9, the J call TRBJ2-2; weak D call: TRBD1 (5 bases). V shed 2 bases and J shed 15 bases, with 20 bases lying between them. The germline CDR1 and CDR2 sequences are SGDLS and YYNGEE. The CDR3 contains 14 residues.

V gene TRBV6-6 combines with J gene TRBJ1-3, with unresolved D. The V gene's germline CDR1 is MNHNY and CDR2 SVGAGI (reference sequence). The ends were cut back, 7 bases at V and 3 bases at J, with 10 bases in the middle. The CDR3 consists of 13 residues. The CDR3 region has the DNA TGTGCCAGCACCTTGACTGGTGGAAACACCATATATTTT. It encodes CASTLTGGNTIYF.